Included here is one T cell receptor beta chain sequence, with context. This entry belongs to a study of blood T cell repertoires in COVID-19. The wider study: Acute and convalescent COVID-19 samples came from the United States, Italy and Spain. Sources were T cells, B-cell-depleted T cells, or PBMCs; the material itself was cDNA or gDNA.

Using immunoSEQ multiplex PCR, the repertoire was profiled, and TCRdb retains in-frame clones only, with some absent. The sample yields about half a million clones, 80% to 90% seen once. With V trimmed by 6 bases and J by 2 bases, 15 bases remained unmatched. This CDR3 comprises 17 residues. Germline V gives CDR1 MNHEY, CDR2 SMNVEV (reference sequence). The rearrangement joins TRBV27 to TRBJ1-2; 7 bases fit TRBD1. The receptor was derived from a human donor in a cohort sampled during active COVID-19. The sequenced sample was peripheral blood. CDR3 nucleotide sequence: TGTGCCAGCAGGACCTACAGGGGCGAGGCCCTCAACTATGGCTACACCTTC. Its protein product is CASRTYRGEALNYGYTF.